This T cell receptor (beta chain) was profiled in a study of regulatory T cells in long-lasting Graves disease. The time point denotes: newly diagnosed GD, antithyroid drugs for less than 3 months. RNA isolated from PBMCs was used to make the TCR library. The CDR3 extends over 16 amino acids. V shed 4 bases and J shed 1 base, with 17 bases lying between them. From germline, CDR1 is SQVTM and CDR2 ANQGSEA. Study conclusions and caveats: Persistent disease was associated with favored TRBV28 usage and with favored use of TRBJ1-2 and TRBJ2-5.

This clonotype was seen more than once but under ten times. Its cognate antigen is unknown. Construction of the TCR beta libraries employed iRepertoire HTBI primers in conjunction with Arm-PCR of CDR3 regions. TCRdb re-analysed the multiplex PCR reads in MiXCR, keeping a single row per CDR3 protein. The sample has 540,000 or so distinct CDR3 sequences, less than 15% seen once. These data were also reused for a study on T cells in Graves' hyperthyroidism and ophthalmopathy. From that report: When the TCR CDR3 underwent first-round RT-PCR, the HTBI primer set was used.

The sequence derives from a man between 25 and 39 years old with Graves disease. The sample in question was peripheral blood mononuclear cells (PBMCs), obtained at new diagnosis, from a patient treated with antithyroid drugs. V gene TRBV29-1 combines with J gene TRBJ2-4; D is perhaps TRBD2 (6 bases). Written as DNA, the CDR3 is TGCAGCGTTGGAACGTCCGGGAGTGGGGCCAAAAACATTCAGTACTTC. Amino acid sequence: CSVGTSGSGAKNIQYF.